The 7 T cell receptor beta chains reported below all come from one sample, sequenced in a study of blood T cell repertoires in COVID-19 (dated by TCRdb to 2020 to 2022). Library preparation was by the immunoSEQ multiplex PCR assay. Drawn from immuneACCESS, this table holds only the in-frame rearrangements with V and J called that TCRdb kept. Clones are partly lost; checked studies trace under half to an unresolved V gene and leave the rest unexplained. The sample table lists 100,000 to 150,000 clones, roughly 91% of them with a count of one. The ten largest clones represent around 18% of the sample. Sequencing was carried out using peripheral blood. The receptors come from a man aged 50-59 years with active or convalescent COVID-19.

The chain's CDR3 is CAITYAQDSGGYTF. The CDR3 nucleotides are TGTGCCATCACCTATGCCCAGGACTCGGGTGGCTACACCTTC. The chain has TRBV10-3 and TRBJ1-2; D is unresolved. V was shortened by 7 bases and J by 7 bases, with 19 bases between the two germline ends. The V gene's germline CDR1 is ENHRY and CDR2 SYGVKD. There are 14 residues in the CDR3.

V gene TRBV15 combines with J gene TRBJ1-1; the D is unclear. CDR1 is LNHNV and CDR2 is YYDKDF in the germline V gene (reference sequence). This CDR3 has 16 amino acids. V was pared by 0 bases and J by 1 base, with 12 bases between. In DNA, the CDR3 is TGTGCCACCAGCAGAGACCCTTTGTCAGGGAACACTGAAGCTTTCTTT. Encoded protein: CATSRDPLSGNTEAFF.

The J gene is TRBJ1-5, the V gene TRBV28; 9 bases are shared with TRBD1. Germline CDR1 and CDR2: MDHEN and SYDVKM. The V segment lost 8 bases and the J segment 6 bases; nucleotides outside the gene matches: 11. The CDR3 has 15 residues. This chain's CDR3 is CASGTGGDGGQPQHF. The CDR3 DNA sequence: TGTGCCAGCGGAACAGGGGGCGATGGAGGTCAGCCCCAGCATTTT.

V is TRBV6-5 and J is TRBJ2-7; TRBD2 agrees at 8 bases. The germline CDR1 and CDR2 sequences are MNHEY and SVGAGI. With V trimmed by 4 bases and J by 3 bases, 2 bases remained unmatched. CDR3 length: 13 residues. The CDR3 coding sequence is TGTGCCAGCAGTTCGGGGGGGAGCTACGAGCAGTACTTC. Protein sequence: CASSSGGSYEQYF.

The chain couples TRBV11-2 to TRBJ2-5; TRBD2 agrees at 7 bases. CDR1 SGHAT and CDR2 FQNNGV come from the germline V gene. V was clipped by 5 bases and J by 0 bases; unmatched bases: 9. The CDR3 is made up of 16 amino acids. The CDR3 loop is CASSPRGGVYQETQYF. The CDR3 DNA sequence: TGTGCCAGCAGCCCAAGGGGAGGGGTCTACCAAGAGACCCAGTACTTC.

The rearrangement uses TRBV4-2 and TRBJ1-4; 7 positions agree with TRBD1. The V and J ends lost 4 bases and 6 bases, in that order; junction bases with no gene match: 5. The CDR3 runs to 14 residues. In germline, CDR1 is LGHNA, CDR2 YNFKEQ. CDR3 in amino acids: CASSRPGQYEKLFF. CDR3 nucleotide sequence: TGTGCCAGCAGCCGGCCGGGACAGTATGAAAAACTGTTTTTT.

The rearrangement joins TRBV6-1 to TRBJ1-2; tentative D call: TRBD1 (5 bases). Trimming took off 3 bases at V and 3 bases at J, with 14 bases between the two ends. The CDR3 consists of 15 residues. CDR1 MNHNS and CDR2 SASEGT come from the germline V gene. In DNA form, the CDR3 reads TGTGCCAGCAGTGATAAAGGGGTTTTGGACTATGGCTACACCTTC. This translates into CASSDKGVLDYGYTF.